Sequencing of this T cell receptor beta chain was carried out in a study of blood T cell repertoires in COVID-19. Study-level background: Sources were T cells, B-cell-depleted T cells, or PBMCs; the material itself was cDNA or gDNA.

The CDR3 length is 14 residues. V dropped 2 bases and J dropped 2 bases, with 9 bases sitting between them. Germline V gives CDR1 SGHRS, CDR2 YFSETQ. The sample holds a few counts of this clone. Authors' methods: The assay estimated nucleated cells by amplifying reference gene primers. TCRdb's table, derived via immunoSEQ multiplex PCR, lists solely in-frame clones and lacks some. V and J calls and clone size follow that table, whereas D and trimming were derived from the DNA. The sample shows roughly 150,000 clones, 65% to 90% of them seen only once. The source of this sequence is a woman in her forties or fifties with acute or convalescent COVID-19. The chain carries TRBV5-1 and TRBJ2-3, with D tentatively TRBD1 (5 bases). Sequenced material: peripheral blood. The CDR3 DNA follows: TGCGCCAGCAGCTTCGGACAAGACACAGATACGCAGTATTTT. Translating it yields CASSFGQDTDTQYF.